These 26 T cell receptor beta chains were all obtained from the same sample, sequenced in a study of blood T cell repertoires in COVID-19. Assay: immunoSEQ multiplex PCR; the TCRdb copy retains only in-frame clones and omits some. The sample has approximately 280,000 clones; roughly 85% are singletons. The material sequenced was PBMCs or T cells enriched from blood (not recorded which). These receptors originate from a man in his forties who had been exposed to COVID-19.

CDR3 in amino acids: CASSLAYTLEVKETQYF. The DNA of the CDR3 is TGTGCCAGCAGCTTAGCCTACACTTTGGAGGTTAAAGAGACCCAGTACTTC. This rearrangement joins TRBV7-9 to TRBJ2-5; maybe TRBD2 (5 bases). The CDR3 runs 17 residues. Germline V lookup: CDR1 SEHNR, CDR2 FQNEAQ (reference sequence). V lost 0 bases, J lost 3 bases, and 17 bases lay in between.

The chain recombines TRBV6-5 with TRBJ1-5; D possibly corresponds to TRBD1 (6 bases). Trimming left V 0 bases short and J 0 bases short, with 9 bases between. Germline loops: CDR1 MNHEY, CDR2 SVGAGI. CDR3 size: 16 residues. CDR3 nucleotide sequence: TGTGCCAGCAGTTACTCCAGGACAGCTAGCAATCAGCCCCAGCATTTT. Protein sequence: CASSYSRTASNQPQHF.

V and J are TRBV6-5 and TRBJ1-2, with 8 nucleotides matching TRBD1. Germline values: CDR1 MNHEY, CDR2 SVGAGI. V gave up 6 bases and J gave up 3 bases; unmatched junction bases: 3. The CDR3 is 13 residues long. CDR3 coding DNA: TGTGCCAGCAGATCAGGGGGCCACTATGGCTACACCTTC. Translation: CASRSGGHYGYTF.

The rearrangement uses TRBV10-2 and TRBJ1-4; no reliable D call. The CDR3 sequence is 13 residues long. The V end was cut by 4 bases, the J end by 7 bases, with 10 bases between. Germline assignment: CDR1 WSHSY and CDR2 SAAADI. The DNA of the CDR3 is TGCGCCAGCAGTGCGGGTGTCGGTGAAAAACTGTTTTTT. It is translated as CASSAGVGEKLFF.

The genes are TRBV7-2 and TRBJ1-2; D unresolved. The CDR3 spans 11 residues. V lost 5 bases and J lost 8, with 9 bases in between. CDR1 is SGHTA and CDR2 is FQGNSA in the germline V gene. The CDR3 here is CASSATGGYTF. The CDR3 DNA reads TGTGCCAGCAGCGCGACGGGGGGCTACACCTTC. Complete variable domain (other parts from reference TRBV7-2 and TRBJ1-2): GAGVSQSPSNKVTEKGKDVELRCDPISGHTALYWYRQSLGQGLEFLIYFQGNSAPDKSGLPSDRFSAERTGGSVSTLTIQRTQQEDSAVYLCASSATGGYTFGSGTRLTVV.

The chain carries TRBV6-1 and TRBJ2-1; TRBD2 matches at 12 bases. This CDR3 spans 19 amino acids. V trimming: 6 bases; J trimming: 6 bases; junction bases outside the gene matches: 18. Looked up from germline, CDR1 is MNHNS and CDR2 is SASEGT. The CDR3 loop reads CASREIQGARLAGVNEQFF. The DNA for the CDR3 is TGTGCCAGCAGGGAAATTCAGGGGGCGAGACTAGCGGGAGTCAATGAGCAGTTCTTC.

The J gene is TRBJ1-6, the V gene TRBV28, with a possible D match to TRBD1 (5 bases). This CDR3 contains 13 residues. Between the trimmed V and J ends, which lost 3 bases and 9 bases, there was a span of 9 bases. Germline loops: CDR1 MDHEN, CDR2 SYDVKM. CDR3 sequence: CASSLTQGSPLHF. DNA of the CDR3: TGTGCCAGCAGTTTGACGCAGGGTTCACCCCTCCACTTT.

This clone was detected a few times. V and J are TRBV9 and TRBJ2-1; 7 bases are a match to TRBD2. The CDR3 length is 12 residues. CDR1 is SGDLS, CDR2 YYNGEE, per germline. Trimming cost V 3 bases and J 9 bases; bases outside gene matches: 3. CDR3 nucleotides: TGTGCCAGCAGCGGAGCGGGAAGTGAGCAGTTCTTC. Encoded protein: CASSGAGSEQFF.

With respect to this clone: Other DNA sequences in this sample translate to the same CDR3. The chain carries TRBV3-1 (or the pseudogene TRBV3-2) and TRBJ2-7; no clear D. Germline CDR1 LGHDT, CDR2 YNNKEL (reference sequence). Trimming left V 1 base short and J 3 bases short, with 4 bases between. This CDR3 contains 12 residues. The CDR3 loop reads CASSQVNYEQYF. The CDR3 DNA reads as TGTGCCAGCAGCCAAGTAAACTACGAGCAGTACTTC.

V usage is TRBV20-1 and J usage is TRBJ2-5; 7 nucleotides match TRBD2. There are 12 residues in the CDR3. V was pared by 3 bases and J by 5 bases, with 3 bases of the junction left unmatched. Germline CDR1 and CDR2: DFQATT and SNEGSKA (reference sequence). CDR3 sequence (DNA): TGCAGTGCTAGTGGGGGGGAGGAGACCCAGTACTTC. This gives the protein CSASGGEETQYF.

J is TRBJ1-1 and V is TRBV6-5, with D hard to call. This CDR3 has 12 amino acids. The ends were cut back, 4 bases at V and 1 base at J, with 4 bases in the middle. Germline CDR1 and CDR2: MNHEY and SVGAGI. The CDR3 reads CASSFKNTEAFF. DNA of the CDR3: TGTGCCAGCAGTTTCAAGAACACTGAAGCTTTCTTT.

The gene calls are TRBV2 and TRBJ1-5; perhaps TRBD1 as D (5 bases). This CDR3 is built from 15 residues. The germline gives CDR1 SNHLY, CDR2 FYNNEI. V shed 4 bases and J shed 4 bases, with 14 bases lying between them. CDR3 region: CASSATVFRNQPQHF. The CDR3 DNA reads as TGTGCCAGCAGTGCGACAGTATTTCGGAATCAGCCCCAGCATTTT.

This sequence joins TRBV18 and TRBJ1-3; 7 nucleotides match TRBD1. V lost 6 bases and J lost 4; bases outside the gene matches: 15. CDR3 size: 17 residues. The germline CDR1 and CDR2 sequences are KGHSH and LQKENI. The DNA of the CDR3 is TGTGCCAGCTCCCTTTATGAAACAGGGGAAGGAGGAAACACCATATATTTT. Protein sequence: CASSLYETGEGGNTIYF. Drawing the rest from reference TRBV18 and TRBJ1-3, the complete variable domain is NAGVMQNPRHLVRRRGQEARLRCSPMKGHSHVYWYRQLPEEGLKFMVYLQKENIIDESGMPKERFSAEFPKEGPSILRIQQVVRGDSAAYFCASSLYETGEGGNTIYFGEGSWLTVV.

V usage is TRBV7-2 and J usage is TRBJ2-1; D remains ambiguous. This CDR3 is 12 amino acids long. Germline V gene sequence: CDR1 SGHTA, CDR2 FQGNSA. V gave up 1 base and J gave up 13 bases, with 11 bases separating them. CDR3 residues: CASSLVFGHQFF. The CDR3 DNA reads TGTGCCAGCAGCTTAGTATTTGGGCACCAGTTCTTC.

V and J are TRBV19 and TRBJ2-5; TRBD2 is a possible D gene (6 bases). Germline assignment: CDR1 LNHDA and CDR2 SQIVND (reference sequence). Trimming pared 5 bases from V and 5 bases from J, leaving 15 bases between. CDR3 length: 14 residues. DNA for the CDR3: TGTGCCAGTAGTTTCGGGGGTCTTCGCGAGACCCAGTACTTC. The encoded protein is CASSFGGLRETQYF.

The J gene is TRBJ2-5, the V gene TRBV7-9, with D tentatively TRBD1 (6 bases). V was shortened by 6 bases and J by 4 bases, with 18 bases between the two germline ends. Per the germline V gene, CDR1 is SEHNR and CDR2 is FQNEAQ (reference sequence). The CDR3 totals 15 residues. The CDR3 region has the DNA TGTGCCAGCAGAAGTGGGCGGGTAGGGGGAGAGACCCAGTACTTC. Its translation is CASRSGRVGGETQYF.

DNA of the CDR3: TGCAGCGTTGAAGATTCGAGGTCCTACGAGCAGTACTTC. Its translation is CSVEDSRSYEQYF. The rearrangement links TRBV29-1 to TRBJ2-7; D uncertain. The ends were cut back, 0 bases at V and 1 base at J, with 7 bases in the middle. Germline CDR1 reads SQVTM; CDR2 reads ANQGSEA. This CDR3 has 13 residues.

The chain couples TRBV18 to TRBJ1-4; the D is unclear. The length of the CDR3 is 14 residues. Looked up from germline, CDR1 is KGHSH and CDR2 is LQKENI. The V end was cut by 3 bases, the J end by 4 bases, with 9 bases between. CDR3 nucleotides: TGTGCCAGCTCACCCGCGGGGAATAATGAAAAACTGTTTTTT. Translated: CASSPAGNNEKLFF.

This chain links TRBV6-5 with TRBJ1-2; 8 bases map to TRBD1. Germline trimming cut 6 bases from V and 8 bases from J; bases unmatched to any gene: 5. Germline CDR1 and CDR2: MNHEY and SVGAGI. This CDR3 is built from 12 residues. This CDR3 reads CASRPGTGGYTF. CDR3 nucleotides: TGTGCCAGCAGACCCGGGACAGGCGGCTACACCTTC.

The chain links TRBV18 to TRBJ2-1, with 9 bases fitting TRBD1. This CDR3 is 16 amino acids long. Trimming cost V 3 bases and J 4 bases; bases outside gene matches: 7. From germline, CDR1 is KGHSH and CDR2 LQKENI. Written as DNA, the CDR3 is TGTGCCAGCTCACCTCTCCGGGACAGGGATTACAATGAGCAGTTCTTC. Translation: CASSPLRDRDYNEQFF.

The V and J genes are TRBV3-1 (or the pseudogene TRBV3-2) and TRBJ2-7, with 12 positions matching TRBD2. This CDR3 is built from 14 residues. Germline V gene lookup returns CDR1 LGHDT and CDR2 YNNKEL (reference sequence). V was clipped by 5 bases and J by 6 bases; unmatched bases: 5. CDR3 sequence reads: CASSSSGRGREQYF. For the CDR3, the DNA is TGTGCCAGCAGCTCTAGCGGGAGGGGACGCGAGCAGTACTTC.

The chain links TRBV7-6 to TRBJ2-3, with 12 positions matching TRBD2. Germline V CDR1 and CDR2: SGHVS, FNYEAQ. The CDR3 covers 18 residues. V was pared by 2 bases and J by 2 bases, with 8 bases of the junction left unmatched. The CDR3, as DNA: TGTGCCAGCAGCTTATTTGGGACTAGCGGGTTGAACACAGATACGCAGTATTTT. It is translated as CASSLFGTSGLNTDTQYF.

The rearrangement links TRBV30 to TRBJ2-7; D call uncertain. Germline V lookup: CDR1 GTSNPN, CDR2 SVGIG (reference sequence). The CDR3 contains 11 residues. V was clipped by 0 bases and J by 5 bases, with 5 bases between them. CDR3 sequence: CAWSVSDEQYF. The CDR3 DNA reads TGTGCCTGGAGTGTAAGCGACGAGCAGTACTTC.

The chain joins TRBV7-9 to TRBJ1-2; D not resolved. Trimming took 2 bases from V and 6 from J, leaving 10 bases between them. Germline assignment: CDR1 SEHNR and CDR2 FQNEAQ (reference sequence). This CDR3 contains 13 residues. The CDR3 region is CASSLTGSDGYTF. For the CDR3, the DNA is TGTGCCAGCAGCTTAACGGGTTCCGATGGCTACACCTTC.

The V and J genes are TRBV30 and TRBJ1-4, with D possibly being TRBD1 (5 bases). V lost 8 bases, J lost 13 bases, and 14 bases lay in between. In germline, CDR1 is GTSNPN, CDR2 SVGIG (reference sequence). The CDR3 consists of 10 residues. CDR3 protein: CARGGPALFF. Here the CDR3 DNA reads TGTGCCCGCGGGGGTCCGGCACTGTTTTTT.

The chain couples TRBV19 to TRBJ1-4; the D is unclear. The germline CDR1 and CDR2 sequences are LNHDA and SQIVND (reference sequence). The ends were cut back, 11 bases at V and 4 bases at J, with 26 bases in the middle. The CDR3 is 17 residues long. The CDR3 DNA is TGTGCCTCCTCCGCAACACGCCGTCGGTGGAGTAATGAAAAACTGTTTTTT. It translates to CASSATRRRWSNEKLFF.